This TCR beta chain originates from a study of radiotherapy plus CTLA-4 blockade in lung cancer. About the research overall: Among all patients, approximately 18% showed objective responses, while about 30% had disease control. Study observations and caveats: Some TCR clones had been derived from tumors. These clones expanded in peripheral blood after radiotherapy plus ipilimumab. According to reports, early shifts in blood T cell clones, alongside interferon-beta, forecast response most accurately.

Chemo-refractory metastatic non-small-cell lung cancer patients underwent focal radiation alongside CTLA-4 blockade with ipilimumab. The CDR3 is made up of 16 amino acids. V shed 7 bases, J shed 3 bases, and the junction held 11 bases outside the gene matches. The V gene's germline CDR1 is MDHEN and CDR2 SYDVKM. Measured with immunoSEQ multiplex PCR; TCRdb has only the in-frame clones, and not every one. Here the sample spans about 80,000 clones, approximately 86% being singletons. For this clone: The target antigen is unknown.

The clonotype was recovered from a human donor with non-small cell lung cancer who had a partial response to radiotherapy plus ipilimumab. This chain joins TRBV28 and TRBJ2-5; 10 bases align to TRBD2. This specimen consisted of peripheral blood, obtained from a patient treated with radiotherapy plus ipilimumab. The CDR3 loop is CASTRAGGVVKETQYF. Written as DNA, the CDR3 is TGTGCCAGCACCCGAGCGGGGGGGGTCGTAAAAGAGACCCAGTACTTC. The full variable domain, rest sourced from reference TRBV28 and TRBJ2-5, is DVKVTQSSRYLVKRTGEKVFLECVQDMDHENMFWYRQDPGLGLRLIYFSYDVKMKEKGDIPEGYSVSREKKERFSLILESASTNQTSMYLCASTRAGGVVKETQYFGPGTRLLVL.